The clone carrying this T cell receptor (beta chain) has only a few counts. The antigen is undetermined. The data derive from a study of vaccination and CD4 T cells after COVID-19. Overall study context: By nasal swab PCR, the convalescent patients were SARS-CoV-2 positive, with 8 or 9 mild cases and one severe. The study enrolled six male and four female convalescents, two of whom were Hispanic. Study-level findings and limits: Reactive clone data from convalescent patients indicated a median of approximately 90% appearing only post-vaccination.

The treatment denotes: roughly 10-day PBMC culture with coronavirus spike peptide pools or control peptides (ViraFEST assay). Fresh IL-2 medium was used to replace half of the medium on days 3 and 7. CDR1 and CDR2 (germline): SNHLY, FYNNEI. This CDR3 contains 14 residues. V was pared by 4 bases and J by 3 bases, with 9 bases between. Oncomine TCR Beta short-read sequencing was applied to DNA from cultured CD4+ T cells. One entry per CDR3 protein results from TCRdb running MiXCR on the PCR reads. Of approximately 15,000 distinct CDR3 sequences in the sample, roughly 30% were seen once. The origin of this receptor is a human donor with COVID-19. The material sequenced was cultured CD4+ T cells from blood. The chain employs TRBV2 and TRBJ1-4; D possibly corresponds to TRBD1 (5 bases). This CDR3 reads CASSVKGANEKLFF. Written as DNA, the CDR3 is TGTGCCAGCAGTGTGAAAGGGGCTAATGAAAAACTGTTTTTT. The full variable domain, in which reference TRBV2 and TRBJ1-4 provide the parts outside the CDR3, is EPEVTQTPSHQVTQMGQEVILRCVPISNHLYFYWYRQILGQKVEFLVSFYNNEISEKSEIFDDQFSVERPDGSNFTLKIRSTKLEDSAMYFCASSVKGANEKLFFGSGTQLSVL.